This T cell receptor beta chain was found in a study of shared clonotypes between healthy human individuals. Study outcomes and limitations: Richness estimates generally favored naive over memory subsets. Blood was the sole source, and tissue repertoires probably differ. When naive CD4 clonotypes were compared across a few donors, about 5% were shared.

Naive CD8 cells lacked CD45RO, underwent positive selection for CCR7 and left out terminally differentiated effector memory CD45RA+ cells. This clone was recorded only once. Its cognate antigen is unknown. Some clones are missing from TCRdb's copy, which holds only in-frame ones; the method was immunoSEQ multiplex PCR. The table records around 1,900,000 clones, just over 90% of them present only once. The sequenced sample consisted of naive CD8+ T cells from PBMCs. The clonotype comes from a man aged 18 to 30 in good health. Some clones in this sample may be carry-over from other donors' samples.

The CDR3 sequence is CASSGDSGWEQYF. CDR3 DNA: TGTGCCAGCAGTGGGGACAGCGGGTGGGAGCAGTACTTC. The rearrangement joins TRBV27 to TRBJ2-7; TRBD1 is a possible D gene (7 bases). Trimming pared 5 bases from V and 7 bases from J, leaving 15 bases between. This CDR3 is built from 13 residues. Germline CDR1 reads MNHEY; CDR2 reads SMNVEV (reference sequence).